This TCR beta chain comes out of a study of blood T cell repertoires in COVID-19. Background on the study: The United States, Italy and Spain were the sources of the acute and convalescent COVID-19 samples. Nucleic acid was either cDNA or gDNA, and it came from T cells, B-cell-depleted T cells, or PBMCs.

Under the authors' procedure: The assay estimated nucleated cells by amplifying reference gene primers. Sequencing was performed with immunoSEQ multiplex PCR; in TCRdb, only in-frame clones are kept and a portion is missing. V, J and clone size are taken as reported in that table, and D and trimming were inferred from the DNA itself. The sample consists of some 120,000 clones, approximately 87% of them appearing once. The CDR3 is made up of 17 amino acids. The receptor was isolated from a woman aged 45-59 years with acute or convalescent COVID-19. Sequencing was carried out using peripheral blood. The V and J genes are TRBV21-1 and TRBJ1-5; no DNA check was done on the table's D call, TRBD1. TRBV21-1 represents a pseudogene. As DNA, the CDR3 is TGTGCCAGCAGCAAAAGTGTAAACAGGGGAGACAATCAGCCCCAGCATTTT. It codes for CASSKSVNRGDNQPQHF.